This entry concerns a single T cell receptor beta chain. This entry is derived from a study of shared clonotypes between healthy human individuals. The authors ran unsorted PBMC replicate PCRs on 250 to 300 ng DNA, approximately 30,000 T cell genomes. Measured with immunoSEQ multiplex PCR; TCRdb has only the in-frame clones, and not every one. The sample records 530,000 or so clones, 60% to 80% being singletons. This sequence was found in a middle-aged woman in good health. Some clones in this sample may be carry-over from other donors' samples. The sample consisted of PBMCs.

The DNA of the CDR3 is TGTGCCAGCTCACGTACAACCGACAATGAGCAGTTCTTC. This gives the protein CASSRTTDNEQFF. The chain uses TRBV18 and TRBJ2-1; D unclear. Germline V gives CDR1 KGHSH, CDR2 LQKENI. Trimming stripped 4 bases from V and 5 bases from J, with 9 bases between. The CDR3 is 13 residues long. The full variable domain, its missing parts supplied by reference TRBV18 and TRBJ2-1, is NAGVMQNPRHLVRRRGQEARLRCSPMKGHSHVYWYRQLPEEGLKFMVYLQKENIIDESGMPKERFSAEFPKEGPSILRIQQVVRGDSAAYFCASSRTTDNEQFFGPGTRLTVL.